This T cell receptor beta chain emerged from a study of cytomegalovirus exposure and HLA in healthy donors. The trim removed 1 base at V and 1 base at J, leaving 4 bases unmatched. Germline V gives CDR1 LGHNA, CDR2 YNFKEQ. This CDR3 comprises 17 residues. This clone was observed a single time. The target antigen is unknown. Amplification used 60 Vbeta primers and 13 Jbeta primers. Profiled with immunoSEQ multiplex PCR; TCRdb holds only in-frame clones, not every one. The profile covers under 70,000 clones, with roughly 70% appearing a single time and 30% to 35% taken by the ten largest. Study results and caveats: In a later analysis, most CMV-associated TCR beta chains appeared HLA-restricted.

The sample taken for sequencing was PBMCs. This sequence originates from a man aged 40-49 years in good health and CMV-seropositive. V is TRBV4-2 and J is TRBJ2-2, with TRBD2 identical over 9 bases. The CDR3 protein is CASSQALAGMNTGELFF. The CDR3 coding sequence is TGTGCCAGCAGCCAAGCCCTAGCGGGGATGAACACCGGGGAGCTGTTTTTT.